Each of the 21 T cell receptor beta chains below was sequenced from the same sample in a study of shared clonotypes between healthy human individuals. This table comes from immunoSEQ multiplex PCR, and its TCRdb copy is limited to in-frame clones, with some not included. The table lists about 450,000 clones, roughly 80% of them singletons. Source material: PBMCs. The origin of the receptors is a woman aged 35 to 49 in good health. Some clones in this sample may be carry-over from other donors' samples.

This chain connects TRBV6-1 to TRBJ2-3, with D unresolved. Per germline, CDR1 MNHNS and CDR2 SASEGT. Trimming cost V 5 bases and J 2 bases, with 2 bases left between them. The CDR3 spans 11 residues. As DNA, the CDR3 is TGTGCCAGCAGTCCCACAGATACGCAGTATTTT. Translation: CASSPTDTQYF.

CDR3 DNA: TGCAGCGTTGTTTGGCAGCTCGGCCAAGAGACCCAGTACTTC. Its translation: CSVVWQLGQETQYF. V usage is TRBV29-1 and J usage is TRBJ2-5; D is ambiguous. The germline V gene has CDR1 SQVTM and CDR2 ANQGSEA. The CDR3 runs to 14 residues. V was shortened by 4 bases and J by 1 base, with 13 bases between the two germline ends.

CDR3 residues: CASSQLRDANRALNEKLFF. In DNA, the CDR3 is TGTGCCAGCAGCCAACTTCGGGACGCGAACAGGGCCCTTAATGAAAAACTGTTTTTT. The V call is TRBV2, the J call TRBJ1-4; possible D gene TRBD1, 6 bases. Germline V gene data show CDR1 as SNHLY and CDR2 as FYNNEI. V dropped 6 bases and J dropped 4 bases, with 27 bases sitting between them. The CDR3 runs to 19 residues.

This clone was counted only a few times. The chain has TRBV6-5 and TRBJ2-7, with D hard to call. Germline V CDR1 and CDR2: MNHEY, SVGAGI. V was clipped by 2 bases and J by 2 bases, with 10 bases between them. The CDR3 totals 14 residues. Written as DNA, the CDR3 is TGTGCCAGCAGTTACGTCAGGCAAGCCTACGAGCAGTACTTC. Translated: CASSYVRQAYEQYF.

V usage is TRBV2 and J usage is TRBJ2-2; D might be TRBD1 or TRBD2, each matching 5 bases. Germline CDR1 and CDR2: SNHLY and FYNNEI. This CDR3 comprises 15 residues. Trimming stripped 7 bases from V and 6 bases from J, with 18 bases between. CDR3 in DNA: TGTGCCAGCACCCCCCTGAGGGGTATAGCCGGGGAGCTGTTTTTT. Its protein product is CASTPLRGIAGELFF.

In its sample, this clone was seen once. CDR3 sequence (DNA): TGTGCCAGCGGGAGACTAGCGGGAGCCTACGAGCAGTACTTC. As protein: CASGRLAGAYEQYF. This rearrangement joins TRBV2 to TRBJ2-7, with TRBD2 identical over 12 bases. With 8 bases clipped from V and 2 bases from J, the junction kept 4 bases outside the gene matches. The CDR3 is made up of 14 amino acids. Germline CDR1 SNHLY, CDR2 FYNNEI. Filled out from reference TRBV2 and TRBJ2-7, the complete variable domain reads EPEVTQTPSHQVTQMGQEVILRCVPISNHLYFYWYRQILGQKVEFLVSFYNNEISEKSEIFDDQFSVERPDGSNFTLKIRSTKLEDSAMYFCASGRLAGAYEQYFGPGTRLTVT.

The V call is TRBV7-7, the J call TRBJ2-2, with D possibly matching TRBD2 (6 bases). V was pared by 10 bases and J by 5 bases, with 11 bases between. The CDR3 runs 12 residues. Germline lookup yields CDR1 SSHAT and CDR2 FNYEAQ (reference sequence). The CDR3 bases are TGTGCCATCATCGCGGGGACCGGGGAGCTGTTTTTT. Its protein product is CAIIAGTGELFF. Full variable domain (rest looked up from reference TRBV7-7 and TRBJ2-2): GAGVSQSPRYKVTKRGQDVTLRCDPISSHATLYWYQQALGQGPEFLTYFNYEAQPDKSGLPSDRFSAERPEGSISTLTIQRTEQRDSAMYRCAIIAGTGELFFGEGSRLTVL.

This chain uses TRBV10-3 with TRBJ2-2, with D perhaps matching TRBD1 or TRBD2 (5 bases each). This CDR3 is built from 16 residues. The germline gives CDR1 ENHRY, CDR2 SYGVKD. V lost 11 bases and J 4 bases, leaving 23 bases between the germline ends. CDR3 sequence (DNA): TGTGCCGGGGCAGCGGAGACGACCTTAGGCACCGGGGAGCTGTTTTTT. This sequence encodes CAGAAETTLGTGELFF.

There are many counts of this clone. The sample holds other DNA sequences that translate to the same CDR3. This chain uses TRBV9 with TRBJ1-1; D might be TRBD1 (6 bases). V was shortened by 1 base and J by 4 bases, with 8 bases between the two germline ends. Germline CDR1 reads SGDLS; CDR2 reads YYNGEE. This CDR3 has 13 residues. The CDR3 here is CASSVRGGTEAFF. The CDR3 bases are TGTGCCAGCAGCGTAAGAGGGGGCACTGAAGCTTTCTTT. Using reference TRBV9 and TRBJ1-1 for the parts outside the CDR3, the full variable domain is DSGVTQTPKHLITATGQRVTLRCSPRSGDLSVYWYQQSLDQGLQFLIQYYNGEERAKGNILERFSAQQFPDLHSELNLSSLELGDSALYFCASSVRGGTEAFFGQGTRLTVV.

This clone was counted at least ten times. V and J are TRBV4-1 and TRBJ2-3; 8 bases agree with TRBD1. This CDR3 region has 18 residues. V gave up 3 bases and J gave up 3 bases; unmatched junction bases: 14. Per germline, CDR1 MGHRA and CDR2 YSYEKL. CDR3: CASSHGPKTGVRTDTQYF. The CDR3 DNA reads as TGCGCCAGCAGCCATGGGCCGAAGACAGGGGTAAGGACAGATACGCAGTATTTT.

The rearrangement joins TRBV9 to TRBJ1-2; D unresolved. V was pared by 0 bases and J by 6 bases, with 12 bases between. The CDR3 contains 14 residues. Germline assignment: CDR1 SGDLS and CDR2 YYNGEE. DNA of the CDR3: TGTGCCAGCAGCGTAGGGGTCGGAGGCGATGGCTACACCTTC. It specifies CASSVGVGGDGYTF.

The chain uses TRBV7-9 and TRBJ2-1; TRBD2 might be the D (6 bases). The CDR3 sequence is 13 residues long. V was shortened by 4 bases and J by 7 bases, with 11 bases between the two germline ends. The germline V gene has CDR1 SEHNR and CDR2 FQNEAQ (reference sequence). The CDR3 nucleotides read TGTGCCAGCAGCTCATGGGGGGAAAATGAGCAGTTCTTC. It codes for CASSSWGENEQFF.

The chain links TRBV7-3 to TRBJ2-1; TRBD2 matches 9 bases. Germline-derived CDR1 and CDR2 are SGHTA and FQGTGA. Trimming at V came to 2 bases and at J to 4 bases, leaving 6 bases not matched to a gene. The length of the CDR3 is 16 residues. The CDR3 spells CASSLWASGTYNEQFF. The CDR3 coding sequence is TGTGCCAGCAGCTTATGGGCTAGCGGGACGTACAATGAGCAGTTCTTC.

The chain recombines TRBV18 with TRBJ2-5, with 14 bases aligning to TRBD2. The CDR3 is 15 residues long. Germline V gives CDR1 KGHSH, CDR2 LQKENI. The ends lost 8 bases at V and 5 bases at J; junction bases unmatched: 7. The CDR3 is CASATSGRVWETQYF. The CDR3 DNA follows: TGTGCCAGCGCGACTAGCGGGAGGGTCTGGGAGACCCAGTACTTC.

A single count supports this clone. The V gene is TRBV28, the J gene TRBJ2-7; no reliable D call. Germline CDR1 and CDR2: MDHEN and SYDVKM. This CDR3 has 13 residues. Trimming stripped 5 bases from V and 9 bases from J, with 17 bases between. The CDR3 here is CASSTPDRRGQYF. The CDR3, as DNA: TGTGCCAGCAGTACGCCGGACCGACGTGGGCAGTACTTC.

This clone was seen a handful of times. The chain's CDR3 is CAISEGAGEKLFF. The CDR3 region has the DNA TGTGCCATCAGTGAGGGGGCCGGTGAAAAACTGTTTTTT. The genes are TRBV10-3 and TRBJ1-4; weak D call: TRBD1 (5 bases). The V and J ends lost 2 bases and 7 bases respectively, with 8 bases between them. Germline V CDR1 and CDR2: ENHRY, SYGVKD. The CDR3 spans 13 residues.

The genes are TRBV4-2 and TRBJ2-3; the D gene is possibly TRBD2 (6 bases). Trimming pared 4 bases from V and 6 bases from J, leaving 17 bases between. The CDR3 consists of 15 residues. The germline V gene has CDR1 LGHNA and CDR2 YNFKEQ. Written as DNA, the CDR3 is TGTGCCAGCAGCCCCGGGACTGTCTCCACGGATACGCAGTATTTT. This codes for CASSPGTVSTDTQYF.

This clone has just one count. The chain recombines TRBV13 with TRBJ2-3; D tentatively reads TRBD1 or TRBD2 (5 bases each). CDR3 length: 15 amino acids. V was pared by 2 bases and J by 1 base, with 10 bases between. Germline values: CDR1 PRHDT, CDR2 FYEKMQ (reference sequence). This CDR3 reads CASSLWGKGTDTQYF. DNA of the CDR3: TGTGCCAGCAGCTTATGGGGGAAGGGCACAGATACGCAGTATTTT.

The CDR3 is CASSPPWLAGVAWDTQYF. CDR3 coding DNA: TGTGCCAGCAGCCCACCCTGGCTAGCGGGAGTGGCGTGGGATACGCAGTATTTT. The chain joins TRBV7-8 to TRBJ2-3; 10 bases align to TRBD2. CDR1 and CDR2 (germline): SGHVS, FQNEAQ. Trimming took 5 bases from V and 6 from J; bases not matched to a gene: 17. This CDR3 is built from 18 residues. The variable domain in full, completed from reference TRBV7-8 and TRBJ2-3, reads GAGVSQSPRYKVAKRGQDVALRCDPISGHVSLFWYQQALGQGPEFLTYFQNEAQLDKSGLPSDRFFAERPEGSVSTLKIQRTQQEDSAVYLCASSPPWLAGVAWDTQYFGPGTRLTVL.

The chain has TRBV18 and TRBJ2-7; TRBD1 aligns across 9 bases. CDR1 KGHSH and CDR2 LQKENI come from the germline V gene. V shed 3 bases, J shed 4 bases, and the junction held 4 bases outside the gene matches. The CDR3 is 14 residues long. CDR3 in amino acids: CASSPTGGFYEQYF. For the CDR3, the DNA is TGTGCCAGCTCACCGACAGGGGGTTTTTACGAGCAGTACTTC.

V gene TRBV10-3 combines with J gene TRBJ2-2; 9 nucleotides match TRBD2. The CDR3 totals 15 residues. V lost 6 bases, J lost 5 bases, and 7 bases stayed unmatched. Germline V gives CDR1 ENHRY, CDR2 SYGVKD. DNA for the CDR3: TGTGCCATCAGGGAGAGCGGGAGGAAAACCGGGGAGCTGTTTTTT. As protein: CAIRESGRKTGELFF.